The rows below give T cell receptor beta chains drawn from one sample of a study of control samples from healthy donors and cancer patients. TCRdb's copy holds only in-frame clones and misses some; the assay was immunoSEQ multiplex PCR. The sample comprises 90,000 to 120,000 clones, just under 85% of which are singletons, and approximately 6.7% rests with the top ten. Sequences were obtained from blood. These receptors came from a man between 18 and 35 years old in good health. Both conserved end residues are part of each CDR3. Fields, in order: clone size, V gene, D gene, CDR3 length, J gene, CDR3 protein, CDR3 DNA. The D gene is left open where the match is weak. Some rows mark clone size as missing; the rest say once, few, many or name a class of expanded clone.

size: NA; V: TRBV3-1/TRBV3-2; D: NA; length: 15; J: TRBJ2-5; CDR3: CASSLRSGIQETQYF; DNA: TGTGCCAGCAGCCTGAGGTCAGGGATTCAAGAGACCCAGTACTTC
size: many; V: TRBV6-2/TRBV6-3; D: NA; length: 15; J: TRBJ1-3; CDR3: CASSSAGADGNTIYF; DNA: TGTGCCAGCAGTTCGGCGGGGGCTGATGGAAACACCATATATTTT
size: once; V: TRBV2; D: NA; length: 14; J: TRBJ1-5; CDR3: CASSGRGSNQPQHF; DNA: TGTGCCAGCAGTGGGAGGGGTAGCAATCAGCCCCAGCATTTT
size: few; V: TRBV7-2; D: TRBD1; length: 14; J: TRBJ2-7; CDR3: CASSLWDRGYEQYF; DNA: TGTGCCAGCAGCTTATGGGACAGGGGGTACGAGCAGTACTTC
size: NA; V: TRBV5-1; D: NA; length: 18; J: TRBJ2-1; CDR3: CASSLTEGGVGKFYEQFF; DNA: TGCGCCAGCAGCTTGACTGAGGGGGGCGTCGGGAAGTTCTATGAGCAGTTCTTC
size: NA; V: TRBV20-1; D: TRBD1; length: 15; J: TRBJ1-5; CDR3: CSASRQGGRHQPQHF; DNA: TGCAGTGCTAGTCGACAGGGAGGTAGGCATCAGCCCCAGCATTTT
size: NA; V: TRBV6-5; D: NA; length: 15; J: TRBJ1-5; CDR3: CASSPREISNQPQHF; DNA: TGTGCCAGCAGTCCGAGGGAGATTAGCAATCAGCCCCAGCATTTT
size: NA; V: TRBV28; D: NA; length: 14; J: TRBJ1-5; CDR3: CASSFQGTGQPQHF; DNA: TGTGCCAGCAGTTTCCAGGGGACGGGTCAGCCCCAGCATTTT
size: NA; V: TRBV30; D: NA; length: 12; J: TRBJ1-5; CDR3: CAWSVQGRPQHF; DNA: TGTGCCTGGAGTGTACAGGGTAGACCCCAGCATTTT
size: NA; V: TRBV6-5; D: TRBD1; length: 14; J: TRBJ1-2; CDR3: CASSYAGTGYGYTF; DNA: TGTGCCAGCAGCTATGCCGGGACAGGGTATGGCTACACCTTC
size: NA; V: TRBV4-1; D: TRBD2; length: 15; J: TRBJ2-3; CDR3: CASSLLAGSTDTQYF; DNA: TGCGCCAGCAGCCTGTTAGCGGGCAGCACAGATACGCAGTATTTT
size: NA; V: TRBV5-1; D: NA; length: 15; J: TRBJ2-7; CDR3: CASSLVSGSSYEQYF; DNA: TGCGCCAGCAGCTTGGTCTCAGGCAGCTCCTACGAGCAGTACTTC
size: NA; V: TRBV29-1; D: NA; length: 14; J: TRBJ1-3; CDR3: CSAADSPSGNTIYF; DNA: TGCAGCGCGGCCGACAGTCCCTCTGGAAACACCATATATTTT
size: NA; V: TRBV4-3; D: TRBD2; length: 16; J: TRBJ2-5; CDR3: CASSQGVAGGQETQYF; DNA: TGCGCCAGCAGTCAGGGAGTAGCGGGGGGACAAGAGACCCAGTACTTC
size: NA; V: TRBV3-1/TRBV3-2; D: NA; length: 15; J: TRBJ1-5; CDR3: CASSQGTYTNQPQHF; DNA: TGTGCCAGCAGCCAAGGGACCTATACGAATCAGCCCCAGCATTTT
size: NA; V: TRBV2; D: TRBD1; length: 14; J: TRBJ1-2; CDR3: CASQIAGTAIGYTF; DNA: TGTGCCAGCCAAATCGCCGGGACAGCCATCGGCTACACCTTC
size: few; V: TRBV30; D: NA; length: 16; J: TRBJ1-6; CDR3: CAWSVQPGSYNSPLHF; DNA: TGTGCCTGGAGTGTACAGCCAGGCTCCTATAATTCACCCCTCCACTTT
size: once; V: TRBV5-1; D: NA; length: 14; J: TRBJ1-1; CDR3: CASSLYGDRTEAFF; DNA: TGCGCCAGCAGCTTGTATGGGGATAGGACTGAAGCTTTCTTT
size: NA; V: TRBV27; D: TRBD1; length: 16; J: TRBJ1-6; CDR3: CASSSWTGPQNSPLHF; DNA: TGTGCCAGCAGTTCTTGGACAGGACCGCAAAATTCACCCCTCCACTTT
size: NA; V: TRBV18; D: TRBD2; length: 14; J: TRBJ2-4; CDR3: CASSPEAGGAIQYF; DNA: TGTGCCAGCTCACCAGAAGCGGGAGGGGCCATTCAGTACTTC
size: NA; V: TRBV2; D: TRBD1; length: 15; J: TRBJ1-4; CDR3: CASSENLRGREKLFF; DNA: TGTGCCAGCAGTGAAAATTTGAGGGGGCGAGAAAAACTGTTTTTT
size: once; V: TRBV7-9; D: NA; length: 13; J: TRBJ1-6; CDR3: CASSFSGESPLHF; DNA: TGTGCCAGCAGCTTCAGCGGGGAATCACCCCTCCACTTT
size: NA; V: TRBV6-5; D: NA; length: 15; J: TRBJ2-6; CDR3: CASTKGLAGANVLTF; DNA: TGTGCCAGCACTAAGGGGTTGGCTGGGGCCAACGTCCTGACTTTC
size: NA; V: TRBV6-6; D: NA; length: 15; J: TRBJ1-1; CDR3: CASSDGGGGYTEAFF; DNA: TGTGCCAGCAGCGACGGAGGGGGGGGCTACACTGAAGCTTTCTTT
size: few; V: TRBV7-6; D: TRBD1; length: 15; J: TRBJ1-1; CDR3: CASSPGTGKGTEAFF; DNA: TGTGCCAGCAGCCCAGGGACAGGGAAAGGCACTGAAGCTTTCTTT
size: NA; V: TRBV5-6; D: NA; length: 16; J: TRBJ1-5; CDR3: CASSLAGALSNQPQHF; DNA: TGTGCCAGCAGCTTGGCCGGGGCCCTTAGCAATCAGCCCCAGCATTTT
size: NA; V: TRBV6-5; D: NA; length: 13; J: TRBJ1-2; CDR3: CASRIQGFGGYTF; DNA: TGTGCCAGCAGAATCCAGGGTTTCGGTGGCTACACCTTC
size: NA; V: TRBV27; D: NA; length: 13; J: TRBJ1-1; CDR3: CASRKTGGTEAFF; DNA: TGTGCCAGCAGAAAGACGGGCGGGACTGAAGCTTTCTTT
size: NA; V: TRBV10-3; D: NA; length: 15; J: TRBJ2-3; CDR3: CAISTDRASTDTQYF; DNA: TGTGCCATCAGTACGGACAGAGCTAGCACAGATACGCAGTATTTT
size: NA; V: TRBV29-1; D: TRBD2; length: 13; J: TRBJ2-1; CDR3: CSVIGTSTNEQFF; DNA: TGCAGCGTTATCGGGACTAGTACGAATGAGCAGTTCTTC